This T cell receptor beta chain was obtained from a study of CD8 T cells in Susac syndrome. Random hexamers were used to reverse transcribe roughly 0.45 to 1 ug of RNA. Multiplex PCR with immunoSEQ amplified the TCR beta CDR3 across 54 Vbeta and 13 Jbeta. TCRdb called the immunoSEQ multiplex PCR reads again in MiXCR, with one record for every CDR3 protein. The sample includes fewer than 350,000 distinct CDR3 sequences, roughly 85% seen only once; the top ten take around 0.21%. Germline loops: CDR1 SEHNR, CDR2 FQNEAQ (reference sequence). Trimming took 0 bases from V and 2 from J, leaving 12 bases between them. The CDR3 extends over 16 amino acids. Sequencing of TCR beta drew on CD8+ and CD4+ T cells from blood.

The chain combines TRBV7-9 with TRBJ2-3, with D unclear. Sequenced input: CD8+ T cells from PBMCs. This receptor was identified in a human donor with multiple sclerosis. CDR3 loop: CASSLAGRADTDTQYF. The CDR3 bases are TGTGCCAGCAGCTTAGCGGGAAGGGCGGACACAGATACGCAGTATTTT.